Presented here are 29 T cell receptor beta chains from one specimen sequenced in a study of T cell responses to AZD1222 COVID-19 vaccine. Sequencing was performed with immunoSEQ multiplex PCR; in TCRdb, only in-frame clones are kept and a portion is missing. Among approximately 200,000 clones listed, just over 85% were seen once. The sample consisted of peripheral blood, taken on day 0 of AZD1222 vaccination. The receptors shown here come from an adult in good health.

On this clone itself: This sample also contains other DNA sequences that code for the same CDR3. The chain employs TRBV10-1 and TRBJ1-1, with 8 bases that match TRBD1. The CDR3 is 15 amino acids. CDR1 is WNHNN, CDR2 SYGVQD, per germline (reference sequence). The V gene end was trimmed by 3 bases and the J gene end by 1 base; junction bases not matched to a gene: 4. CDR3 bases: TGCGCCAGCAGTGACCCCGGACAGGGGAACACTGAAGCTTTCTTT. It translates to CASSDPGQGNTEAFF.

The V call is TRBV6-5, the J call TRBJ1-4; D unclear. CDR3 length equals 15 residues. The V gene lost 2 bases and the J gene lost 3 bases, with 10 bases spanning the gap. Germline CDR1 reads MNHEY; CDR2 reads SVGAGI. CDR3 DNA sequence: TGTGCCAGCAGTTACACCGCATTCTCTAATGAAAAACTGTTTTTT. As protein: CASSYTAFSNEKLFF.

This chain links TRBV6-6 with TRBJ1-4, with TRBD1 as a possible D gene (6 bases). The ends were cut back, 6 bases at V and 4 bases at J, with 15 bases in the middle. This CDR3 comprises 15 residues. CDR1 is MNHNY and CDR2 is SVGAGI in the germline V gene (reference sequence). The CDR3 DNA sequence: TGTGCCAGCAGCCAGCCCAGGGGAGGTAATGAAAAACTGTTTTTT. Encoded protein: CASSQPRGGNEKLFF.

This clone was detected only a few times. The V gene is TRBV19, the J gene TRBJ1-1; possibly TRBD1 for D (6 bases). From germline, CDR1 is LNHDA and CDR2 SQIVND (reference sequence). CDR3 length: 13 residues. V was clipped by 3 bases and J by 3 bases, with 8 bases between them. CDR3 bases: TGTGCCAGTAGTATCGGACAGCACACTGAAGCTTTCTTT. This translates into CASSIGQHTEAFF. Together with reference TRBV19 and TRBJ1-1, the CDR3 gives the full variable domain: DGGITQSPKYLFRKEGQNVTLSCEQNLNHDAMYWYRQDPGQGLRLIYYSQIVNDFQKGDIAEGYSVSREKKESFPLTVTSAQKNPTAFYLCASSIGQHTEAFFGQGTRLTVV.

V is TRBV9 and J is TRBJ2-3; tentative D call: TRBD2 (6 bases). The CDR3 runs 16 residues. The germline V gene encodes CDR1 SGDLS and CDR2 YYNGEE. V dropped 0 bases and J dropped 1 base, with 12 bases sitting between them. Written as DNA, the CDR3 is TGTGCCAGCAGCGTAGGATCGCGGGACCGCACAGATACGCAGTATTTT. It translates to CASSVGSRDRTDTQYF.

This clone was counted a single time. This chain connects TRBV27 to TRBJ2-3; D may be TRBD1 (7 bases). Germline assignment: CDR1 MNHEY and CDR2 SMNVEV (reference sequence). This CDR3 contains 13 residues. V was trimmed by 3 bases and J by 5 bases, leaving 9 bases between them. The CDR3 region is CASSFQGGDTQYF. The DNA for the CDR3 is TGTGCCAGCAGTTTCCAGGGGGGAGATACGCAGTATTTT.

This clone was seen only a few times. V is TRBV11-3 and J is TRBJ1-1; no reliable D call. Deletions cut 5 bases from V and 0 bases from J, with 13 bases between. CDR3 length: 15 amino acids. Germline lookup yields CDR1 SGHNT and CDR2 YENEEA. In DNA form, the CDR3 reads TGTGCCAGCAGCCCCAGCGCCCGGGTGAACACTGAAGCTTTCTTT. Its translation: CASSPSARVNTEAFF.

V is TRBV5-6 and J is TRBJ1-4; D gene unclear. Germline loops: CDR1 SGHDT, CDR2 YYEEEE. Trimming cost V 2 bases and J 4 bases, with 18 bases left between them. This CDR3 is built from 17 residues. The CDR3: CASSLRVGRAFNEKLFF. CDR3 nucleotide sequence: TGTGCCAGCAGCTTACGGGTCGGGCGGGCATTTAATGAAAAACTGTTTTTT.

The CDR3 region is CASSLWGGYTEAFF. CDR3 in DNA: TGTGCCAGCAGTTTATGGGGGGGTTACACTGAAGCTTTCTTT. The chain links TRBV28 to TRBJ1-1, with D maybe TRBD1 (5 bases). Germline lookup yields CDR1 MDHEN and CDR2 SYDVKM. V lost 0 bases to trimming and J lost 3 bases, with 8 bases between them. The CDR3 is made up of 14 amino acids.

The genes are TRBV12-3 or TRBV12-4 and TRBJ2-7; D might be TRBD2 (5 bases). CDR3 length: 12 amino acids. Trimming shortened V by 1 base and J by 8 bases, and 9 bases separated the two germline ends. The CDR3 nucleotides are TGTGCCAGCAGTTTAGACGGACTCCAGCAGTACTTC. Protein product: CASSLDGLQQYF.

V and J are TRBV6-6 and TRBJ1-2; TRBD1 agrees at 9 bases. The V gene's germline CDR1 is MNHNY and CDR2 SVGAGI (reference sequence). The CDR3 loop spans 15 amino acids. V gave up 8 bases and J gave up 5 bases; unmatched junction bases: 12. The CDR3 DNA reads TGTGCCAGCGTGGCGGGACAGGGTAGGGGTTATGGCTACACCTTC. Translated: CASVAGQGRGYGYTF.

A single count supports this clone. Here the CDR3 reads CASSTTPGLAGVANTGELFF. In DNA, the CDR3 is TGTGCCAGCAGTACGACACCGGGACTAGCGGGGGTTGCGAACACCGGGGAGCTGTTTTTT. J is TRBJ2-2 and V is TRBV6-2 or TRBV6-3; 14 bases map to TRBD2. The V gene's germline CDR1 is MNHEY and CDR2 SVGEGT. The trim removed 5 bases at V and 0 bases at J, leaving 11 bases unmatched. The CDR3 extends over 20 amino acids.

This chain joins TRBV28 and TRBJ1-5; possible D gene TRBD1, 5 bases. The germline V gene has CDR1 MDHEN and CDR2 SYDVKM. The ends were cut back, 6 bases at V and 7 bases at J, with 22 bases in the middle. CDR3 length: 16 amino acids. CDR3 residues: CASSMKGPELRQPQHF. CDR3 DNA sequence: TGTGCCAGCAGCATGAAGGGGCCCGAGCTACGGCAGCCCCAGCATTTT.

The chain carries TRBV6-5 and TRBJ2-7, with TRBD1 identical over 9 bases. This CDR3 contains 16 residues. Germline trimming cut 6 bases from V and 0 bases from J; bases unmatched to any gene: 9. The germline CDR1 and CDR2 sequences are MNHEY and SVGAGI. The CDR3 is CASSYIGTGSSYEQYF. In DNA form, the CDR3 reads TGTGCCAGCAGCTACATTGGGACAGGGAGCTCCTACGAGCAGTACTTC.

V usage is TRBV19 and J usage is TRBJ2-5, with a possible D match to TRBD1 (5 bases). CDR1 and CDR2 (germline): LNHDA, SQIVND (reference sequence). The CDR3 has 14 amino acids. Trimming shortened V by 8 bases and J by 6 bases, and 19 bases separated the two germline ends. The chain's CDR3 is CASCSLQGLQTQYF. The CDR3 coding sequence is TGTGCCAGTTGTTCTTTGCAGGGATTGCAGACCCAGTACTTC.

The chain links TRBV11-3 to TRBJ1-1; no clear D. Germline CDR1 is SGHNT and CDR2 is YENEEA. The CDR3 contains 13 residues. V lost 0 bases to trimming and J lost 3 bases, with 5 bases between them. The CDR3 nucleotides read TGTGCCAGCAGCTTAGATCGACACACTGAAGCTTTCTTT. Its translation: CASSLDRHTEAFF.

CDR3 in amino acids: CASSHRGRTNEKLFF. Here the CDR3 DNA reads TGTGCCAGCAGCCACAGGGGGCGTACTAATGAAAAACTGTTTTTT. The chain has TRBV27 and TRBJ1-4, with 9 bases matching TRBD1. The CDR3 is 15 amino acids. Trimming at V came to 6 bases and at J to 2 bases, leaving 4 bases not matched to a gene. Germline-derived CDR1 and CDR2 are MNHEY and SMNVEV (reference sequence).

The CDR3 DNA reads as TGTGCCAGCAGCTTGGACAGGGCGATCTACGAGCAGTACTTC. Its protein is CASSLDRAIYEQYF. The chain is built from TRBV5-6 and TRBJ2-7; D may be TRBD1 (6 bases). The germline V and J ends were trimmed by 0 bases and 3 bases, with 10 bases remaining between them. CDR1 is SGHDT and CDR2 is YYEEEE in the germline V gene. The length of the CDR3 is 14 residues.

CDR3 coding DNA: TGTGCCAGCTCACGAGACTCAGGGCGACAAGAGACCCAGTACTTC. It translates to CASSRDSGRQETQYF. The chain couples TRBV18 to TRBJ2-5; possible D gene TRBD1, 5 bases. Germline CDR1 reads KGHSH; CDR2 reads LQKENI. Trimming shortened V by 4 bases and J by 2 bases, and 14 bases separated the two germline ends. The CDR3 sequence is 15 residues long.

The gene calls are TRBV3-1 (or the pseudogene TRBV3-2) and TRBJ2-7; D ambiguous. Deletions cut 4 bases from V and 2 bases from J, with 9 bases between. The CDR3 length is 13 residues. Germline assignment: CDR1 LGHDT and CDR2 YNNKEL (reference sequence). Here the CDR3 reads CASSRDSAYEQYF. The CDR3 DNA is TGTGCCAGCAGCCGTGACTCGGCCTACGAGCAGTACTTC.

V usage is TRBV3-1 (or the pseudogene TRBV3-2) and J usage is TRBJ1-1; D may be TRBD1 (6 bases). The CDR3 has 16 residues. The V end lost 4 bases, the J end lost 4 bases, and 19 bases lay between the germline ends. CDR1 is LGHDT, CDR2 YNNKEL, per germline (reference sequence). CDR3 nucleotides: TGTGCCAGCAGCCCCCTCTGGACAGCCCGAGGCACTGAAGCTTTCTTT. This gives the protein CASSPLWTARGTEAFF.

This clone occurred once. The J gene is TRBJ2-7, the V gene TRBV6-1; D may be TRBD1 (6 bases). V was pared by 3 bases and J by 3 bases, with 18 bases between. Germline-derived CDR1 and CDR2 are MNHNS and SASEGT. The CDR3 is 16 residues long. This chain's CDR3 is CASSEADNRAYYEQYF. CDR3 in DNA: TGTGCCAGCAGTGAGGCCGATAACAGGGCGTACTACGAGCAGTACTTC.

J is TRBJ1-3 and V is TRBV5-1; D ambiguous. The CDR3 is 16 amino acids. Looked up from germline, CDR1 is SGHRS and CDR2 is YFSETQ. Trimming pared 5 bases from V and 1 base from J, leaving 16 bases between. CDR3 nucleotide sequence: TGCGCCAGCAGTTCCCGCTCTGAGGGATCTGGAAACACCATATATTTT. This gives the protein CASSSRSEGSGNTIYF.

The V and J genes are TRBV7-3 and TRBJ2-2; 8 nucleotides agree with TRBD1. The CDR3 sequence is 15 residues long. V dropped 5 bases and J dropped 6; count of bases not matched to a gene: 8. The germline V gene encodes CDR1 SGHTA and CDR2 FQGTGA. The CDR3 sequence is CASSPDRVSAGELFF. DNA for the CDR3: TGTGCCAGCAGCCCGGACAGGGTCAGCGCCGGGGAGCTGTTTTTT.

This clone was seen just once. The V gene is TRBV7-9, the J gene TRBJ2-5, with 7 bases lining up with TRBD1. The CDR3 contains 13 residues. Germline CDR1 SEHNR, CDR2 FQNEAQ (reference sequence). V trimming: 5 bases; J trimming: 4 bases; junction bases outside the gene matches: 4. The CDR3: CASSQQGPETQYF. CDR3 nucleotides: TGTGCCAGCAGCCAACAGGGGCCAGAGACCCAGTACTTC.

This sequence joins TRBV10-3 and TRBJ2-2, with a weak D call TRBD1 (6 bases). Germline CDR1 is ENHRY and CDR2 is SYGVKD. The V gene lost 3 bases and the J gene lost 1 base, with 15 bases spanning the gap. The length of the CDR3 is 17 residues. The chain's CDR3 is CAISDPPHRVNTGELFF. CDR3 nucleotides: TGTGCCATCAGTGATCCCCCCCACAGGGTGAACACCGGGGAGCTGTTTTTT.

V and J are TRBV7-9 and TRBJ1-2; TRBD1 aligns across 8 bases. Germline assignment: CDR1 SEHNR and CDR2 FQNEAQ (reference sequence). V lost 7 bases to trimming and J lost 3 bases; unmatched junction nucleotides: 4. The CDR3 extends over 13 amino acids. Written as DNA, the CDR3 is TGTGCCAGCACCGTGACAGGGGACTATGGCTACACCTTC. It specifies CASTVTGDYGYTF.

The J gene is TRBJ2-2, the V gene TRBV5-6; no firm D call. CDR3 length equals 15 residues. Germline V gene data show CDR1 as SGHDT and CDR2 as YYEEEE. V was shortened by 0 bases and J by 0 bases, with 6 bases between the two germline ends. CDR3 DNA sequence: TGTGCCAGCAGCTTGGGTCAGCCGAACACCGGGGAGCTGTTTTTT. This translates into CASSLGQPNTGELFF.

This clone was counted a single time. The rearrangement joins TRBV19 to TRBJ1-4; the match to TRBD1 covers 7 bases. CDR1 and CDR2 (germline): LNHDA, SQIVND (reference sequence). V shed 3 bases and J 8 bases; nucleotides not matched to a gene: 3. The CDR3 is made up of 13 amino acids. The CDR3 is CASSIDRAEKLFF. The CDR3 DNA reads TGTGCCAGTAGTATCGACAGGGCGGAAAAACTGTTTTTT.